Shown below are 25 T cell receptor beta chains from a single sample sequenced in a study of blood T cell repertoires in COVID-19. Clones were sequenced by immunoSEQ multiplex PCR, and TCRdb holds only the in-frame ones, with some missing. The sample contains roughly 170,000 clones, roughly 84% of which appear only once. The sequenced sample consisted of peripheral blood. These receptors were obtained from a man aged 55 to 70 who had recovered from COVID-19.

V usage is TRBV6-2 or TRBV6-3 and J usage is TRBJ2-1; D may be TRBD2 (6 bases). From germline, CDR1 is MNHEY and CDR2 SVGEGT. The CDR3 spans 16 residues. The V end was cut by 0 bases, the J end by 0 bases, with 9 bases between. The CDR3 nucleotides are TGTGCCAGCAGTTACTCGAAGGAGGGCTCCTACAATGAGCAGTTCTTC. It translates to CASSYSKEGSYNEQFF.

This clone is a singleton in its sample. This chain links TRBV9 with TRBJ2-2, with TRBD1 matching over 10 bases. This CDR3 comprises 16 residues. V trimming: 4 bases; J trimming: 5 bases; junction bases outside the gene matches: 8. Looked up from germline, CDR1 is SGDLS and CDR2 is YYNGEE. The CDR3: CASSREGQGVTGELFF. The CDR3 DNA sequence: TGTGCCAGCAGCCGAGAAGGACAGGGGGTAACCGGGGAGCTGTTTTTT.

The J gene is TRBJ2-3, the V gene TRBV9; maybe TRBD1 (6 bases). CDR1 SGDLS and CDR2 YYNGEE come from the germline V gene. The CDR3 runs 16 residues. Trimming removed 4 bases at V and 0 bases at J, with 15 bases between. The CDR3 coding sequence is TGTGCCAGCAGCCCCCTGGGGGCTTCTAGCACAGATACGCAGTATTTT. Amino acid sequence: CASSPLGASSTDTQYF.

The V and J genes are TRBV5-6 and TRBJ1-2; 8 nucleotides align to TRBD1. CDR1 is SGHDT and CDR2 is YYEEEE in the germline V gene. Trimming removed 3 bases from V and 4 bases from J; junction bases left unmatched: 2. The CDR3 runs to 13 residues. The CDR3 DNA follows: TGTGCCAGCAGCTATGGACAGGGCTATGGCTACACCTTC. This codes for CASSYGQGYGYTF. Together with reference TRBV5-6 and TRBJ1-2, the CDR3 gives the full variable domain: DAGVTQSPTHLIKTRGQQVTLRCSPKSGHDTVSWYQQALGQGPQFIFQYYEEEERQRGNFPDRFSGHQFPNYSSELNVNALLLGDSALYLCASSYGQGYGYTFGSGTRLTVV.

The chain uses TRBV6-4 and TRBJ2-2; TRBD2 aligns across 10 bases. Trimming removed 6 bases from V and 2 bases from J; junction bases left unmatched: 6. Germline V gene data show CDR1 as MRHNA and CDR2 as SNTAGT. CDR3 length: 16 amino acids. CDR3 residues: CASSRLAGGNTGELFF. In DNA, the CDR3 is TGTGCCAGCAGCCGGTTAGCGGGGGGAAACACCGGGGAGCTGTTTTTT.

Note on this clone: One end of the junction is discordant with germline, which a read error may explain. The rearrangement links TRBV7-8 to TRBJ1-1, with a weak D call TRBD1 (5 bases). Germline V gives CDR1 SGHVS, CDR2 FQNEAQ. The CDR3 consists of 14 residues. The CDR3 is CASSSSGGNAEAFF. CDR3 in DNA: TGTGCCAGCAGCTCCAGTGGGGGGAACGCTGAAGCTTTCTTT.

The chain joins TRBV5-4 to TRBJ1-1, with D hard to call. The CDR3 has 14 residues. Trimming took 4 bases from V and 4 from J, leaving 14 bases between them. Germline values: CDR1 SGHNT, CDR2 YYREEE (reference sequence). In DNA form, the CDR3 reads TGTGCCAGCAGCATAAATACCGGCGGCACTGAAGCTTTCTTT. It translates to CASSINTGGTEAFF.

V is TRBV2 and J is TRBJ2-2, with 9 bases aligning to TRBD2. The CDR3 has 16 amino acids. Looked up from germline, CDR1 is SNHLY and CDR2 is FYNNEI. J gave up 5 bases and V 7 bases, and 11 bases lay outside the gene matches. CDR3 loop: CASTPGVAGETGELFF. CDR3 sequence (DNA): TGTGCCAGCACCCCAGGGGTAGCGGGGGAAACCGGGGAGCTGTTTTTT.

J is TRBJ1-1 and V is TRBV10-3; a weak D match, TRBD1 (6 bases). Between the trimmed V and J ends, which lost 1 base and 1 base, there was a span of 16 bases. The germline CDR1 and CDR2 sequences are ENHRY and SYGVKD. This CDR3 is built from 17 residues. The CDR3 region is CAISEFGLGAPNTEAFF. In nucleotides, the CDR3 is TGTGCCATCAGTGAGTTTGGCCTGGGGGCTCCGAACACTGAAGCTTTCTTT.

J is TRBJ2-6 and V is TRBV14; 7 bases are shared with TRBD1. The ends lost 8 bases at V and 0 bases at J; junction bases unmatched: 4. This CDR3 comprises 15 residues. In germline, CDR1 is SGHDN, CDR2 FVKESK. The CDR3 loop is CASGQVRSGANVLTF. The DNA of the CDR3 is TGTGCCAGCGGACAGGTCCGCTCTGGGGCCAACGTCCTGACTTTC.

The CDR3: CASSLLARTKDTQYF. The DNA for the CDR3 is TGTGCCAGCAGCTTACTAGCCCGCACCAAAGATACGCAGTATTTT. The V call is TRBV7-3, the J call TRBJ2-3, with a possible D match to TRBD2 (5 bases). Trimming removed 2 bases at V and 5 bases at J, with 14 bases between. The CDR3 is made up of 15 amino acids. From germline, CDR1 is SGHTA and CDR2 FQGTGA. Full variable domain (outside the CDR3, taken from reference TRBV7-3 and TRBJ2-3): GAGVSQTPSNKVTEKGKYVELRCDPISGHTALYWYRQSLGQGPEFLIYFQGTGAADDSGLPNDRFFAVRPEGSVSTLKIQRTERGDSAVYLCASSLLARTKDTQYFGPGTRLTVL.

The chain's CDR3 is CASSQRTGGGQETQYF. CDR3 bases: TGTGCCAGCAGCCAGCGGACAGGGGGTGGCCAAGAGACCCAGTACTTC. The rearrangement joins TRBV9 to TRBJ2-5; 10 bases agree with TRBD1. J gave up 1 base and V 4 bases, and 7 bases lay outside the gene matches. The CDR3 sequence is 16 residues long. Germline V CDR1 and CDR2: SGDLS, YYNGEE.

The CDR3 protein is CANRDRGTDTQYF. The CDR3, as DNA: TGTGCCAACCGGGACAGGGGGACAGATACGCAGTATTTT. This chain uses TRBV30 with TRBJ2-3; 11 bases fit TRBD1. Germline loops: CDR1 GTSNPN, CDR2 SVGIG (reference sequence). V lost 8 bases to trimming and J lost 3 bases; unmatched junction nucleotides: 4. This CDR3 is 13 amino acids long. Based on the CDR3 plus reference TRBV30 and TRBJ2-3, the full variable domain is SQTIHQWPATLVQPVGSPLSLECTVEGTSNPNLYWYRQAAGRGLQLLFYSVGIGQISSEVPQNLSASRPQDRQFILSSKKLLLSDSGFYLCANRDRGTDTQYFGPGTRLTVL.

V and J are TRBV5-6 and TRBJ1-1; D not resolved. The CDR3 is 14 amino acids. Germline V lookup: CDR1 SGHDT, CDR2 YYEEEE. The V end lost 4 bases, the J end lost 6 bases, and 16 bases lay between the germline ends. This CDR3 is CASSPLAGKSEAFF. CDR3 nucleotide sequence: TGTGCCAGCAGCCCTCTTGCGGGGAAGTCTGAAGCTTTCTTT.

The chain has TRBV3-1 (or the pseudogene TRBV3-2) and TRBJ2-2; TRBD2 matches at 8 bases. V dropped 0 bases and J dropped 13; count of bases not matched to a gene: 10. CDR1 and CDR2 from the germline V gene are LGHDT and YNNKEL (reference sequence). This CDR3 comprises 15 residues. This CDR3 reads CASSQDVGGAERLFF. CDR3 nucleotides: TGTGCCAGCAGCCAAGATGTCGGGGGGGCCGAACGGCTGTTTTTT.

V gene TRBV15 combines with J gene TRBJ1-4; D unresolved. Germline lookup yields CDR1 LNHNV and CDR2 YYDKDF (reference sequence). V shed 0 bases and J shed 7 bases, with 12 bases lying between them. CDR3 length: 15 amino acids. DNA of the CDR3: TGTGCCACCAGCAGAGATCCCGGAGGCGGTGAAAAACTGTTTTTT. Its translation: CATSRDPGGGEKLFF.

The CDR3 here is CASSQSTGLGADTQYF. The CDR3 region has the DNA TGTGCCAGCAGCCAGTCGACAGGTCTTGGTGCGGATACGCAGTATTTT. This chain links TRBV11-2 with TRBJ2-3, with D possibly matching TRBD1 (6 bases). The V gene lost 5 bases and the J gene lost 6 bases, with 21 bases spanning the gap. CDR3 length: 16 amino acids. Germline V lookup: CDR1 SGHAT, CDR2 FQNNGV.

This chain joins TRBV6-5 and TRBJ1-6; 11 bases agree with TRBD1. V was pared by 5 bases and J by 8 bases, with 5 bases of the junction left unmatched. CDR3 length: 15 residues. CDR1 is MNHEY, CDR2 SVGAGI, per germline. The CDR3 loop reads CASSRPGQGDSPLHF. The CDR3 DNA reads as TGTGCCAGCAGTCGACCGGGACAGGGGGATTCACCCCTCCACTTT.

The chain links TRBV24-1 to TRBJ1-2, with TRBD1 matching over 7 bases. J was trimmed by 3 bases and V by 2 bases; bases with no gene match: 5. Germline V gene sequence: CDR1 KGHDR, CDR2 SFDVKD. CDR3 size: 15 residues. CDR3 nucleotide sequence: TGTGCCACCAGTGATTCCGAAGACAGGGACTATGGCTACACCTTC. Protein sequence: CATSDSEDRDYGYTF.

The chain links TRBV19 to TRBJ1-1; TRBD1 might be the D (5 bases). The germline V and J ends were trimmed by 7 bases and 5 bases, with 17 bases remaining between them. This CDR3 spans 14 amino acids. The germline CDR1 and CDR2 sequences are LNHDA and SQIVND (reference sequence). CDR3 bases: TGTGCCAGTACCCTATTAGGGGCGGATACTGAAGCTTTCTTT. Encoded protein: CASTLLGADTEAFF.

The V gene is TRBV10-3, the J gene TRBJ2-2; perhaps TRBD2 as D (6 bases). In germline, CDR1 is ENHRY, CDR2 SYGVKD. The V end lost 7 bases, the J end lost 1 base, and 10 bases lay between the germline ends. The CDR3 loop spans 14 amino acids. In nucleotides, the CDR3 is TGTGCCATCACTCAGACTAGGAACACCGGGGAGCTGTTTTTT. Amino acids: CAITQTRNTGELFF.

The genes are TRBV7-6 and TRBJ2-6, with D perhaps matching TRBD2 (6 bases). Trimming pared 2 bases from V and 3 bases from J, leaving 11 bases between. Germline CDR1 SGHVS, CDR2 FNYEAQ. CDR3 length equals 16 residues. This CDR3 reads CASSLTAGYGANVLTF. The CDR3 coding sequence is TGTGCCAGCAGCTTAACGGCGGGGTATGGGGCCAACGTCCTGACTTTC.

The sample holds many counts of this clone. The chain uses TRBV5-4 and TRBJ2-6; a possible D gene is TRBD1 (6 bases). V was shortened by 0 bases and J by 0 bases, with 7 bases between the two germline ends. Germline CDR1 is SGHNT and CDR2 is YYREEE (reference sequence). The CDR3 totals 16 residues. The CDR3 sequence is CASSLGTDSGANVLTF. The CDR3, as DNA: TGTGCCAGCAGCTTGGGGACAGACTCTGGGGCCAACGTCCTGACTTTC.

J is TRBJ2-7 and V is TRBV29-1, with TRBD2 matching 10 bases. The ends lost 3 bases at V and 0 bases at J; junction bases unmatched: 11. Looked up from germline, CDR1 is SQVTM and CDR2 is ANQGSEA. The CDR3 loop spans 17 amino acids. The CDR3 DNA reads TGCAGCGTTGATGGCCTAGCGGGGGCCTCGAGCTCCTACGAGCAGTACTTC. Its protein product is CSVDGLAGASSSYEQYF.

The V gene is TRBV19, the J gene TRBJ2-1, with D perhaps matching TRBD2 (6 bases). There are 13 residues in the CDR3. From germline, CDR1 is LNHDA and CDR2 SQIVND (reference sequence). V was pared by 6 bases and J by 4 bases, with 10 bases between. Here the CDR3 reads CASSPTRYNEQFF. The CDR3 DNA sequence: TGTGCCAGTAGCCCGACTAGATACAATGAGCAGTTCTTC.